This TCR beta chain originates from a study of shared clonotypes between healthy human individuals. CDR1 and CDR2 from the germline V gene are SGHVS and FQNEAQ. V was pared by 0 bases and J by 2 bases, with 16 bases between. This CDR3 has 17 amino acids. Profiled with immunoSEQ multiplex PCR; TCRdb holds only in-frame clones, not every one. The sample lists 1,400,000 or so clones; approximately 98.5% were seen once. The specimen was naive CD4+ T cells sorted from blood. This sample's subset: CD45RA+ positively selected. This sequence was found in a man aged 25-40 years in good health. This sequence joins TRBV7-8 and TRBJ1-2; D unresolved. The CDR3 protein is CASSLAGRTILNYGYTF. CDR3 bases: TGTGCCAGCAGCTTAGCGGGCAGGACTATACTGAACTATGGCTACACCTTC.